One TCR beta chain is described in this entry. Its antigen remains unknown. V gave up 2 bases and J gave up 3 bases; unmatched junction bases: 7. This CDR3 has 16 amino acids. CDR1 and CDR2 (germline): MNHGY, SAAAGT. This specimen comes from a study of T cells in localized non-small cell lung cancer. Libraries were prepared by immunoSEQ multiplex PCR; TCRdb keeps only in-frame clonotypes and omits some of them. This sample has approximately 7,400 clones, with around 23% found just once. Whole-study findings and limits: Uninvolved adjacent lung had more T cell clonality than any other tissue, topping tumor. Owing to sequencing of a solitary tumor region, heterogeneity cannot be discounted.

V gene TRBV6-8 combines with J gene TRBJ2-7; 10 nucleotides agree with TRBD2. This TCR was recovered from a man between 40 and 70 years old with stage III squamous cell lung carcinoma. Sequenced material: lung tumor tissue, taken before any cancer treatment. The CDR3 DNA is TGTGCCAGCAGTTACCTTCCCGGGACTAGCGACTACGAGCAGTACTTC. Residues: CASSYLPGTSDYEQYF.